This T cell receptor beta chain was retrieved from a study of cytomegalovirus exposure and HLA in healthy donors. PCR employed 60 Vbeta and 13 Jbeta primers. Clones were sequenced by immunoSEQ multiplex PCR, and TCRdb holds only the in-frame ones, with some missing. This listing includes more than 40,000 clones. In regard to this clone: The antigen is undetermined.

Findings and limits, study-wide: The CMV antigen specificity of a few CMV-associated chains was confirmed through in vitro analysis. One later analysis reportedly identified an Asian-associated ancestry cluster that showed fewer N-insertions than the approximately 670-donor mean.

Though nominally healthy at sampling, donors likely had unrecorded immune exposures. This TCR derives from a female donor in good health and CMV-seronegative. The sequencing input was PBMCs.

The CDR3 here is CASSPHGETGELFF. CDR3 in DNA: TGTGCCAGCAGCCCCCACGGGGAGACCGGGGAGCTGTTTTTT. This sequence joins TRBV11-1 and TRBJ2-2; D perhaps matches TRBD2 (5 bases). The CDR3 sequence is 14 residues long. V was clipped by 5 bases and J by 5 bases, with 12 bases between them. CDR1 and CDR2 from the germline V gene are SGHAT and FQDESV (reference sequence).